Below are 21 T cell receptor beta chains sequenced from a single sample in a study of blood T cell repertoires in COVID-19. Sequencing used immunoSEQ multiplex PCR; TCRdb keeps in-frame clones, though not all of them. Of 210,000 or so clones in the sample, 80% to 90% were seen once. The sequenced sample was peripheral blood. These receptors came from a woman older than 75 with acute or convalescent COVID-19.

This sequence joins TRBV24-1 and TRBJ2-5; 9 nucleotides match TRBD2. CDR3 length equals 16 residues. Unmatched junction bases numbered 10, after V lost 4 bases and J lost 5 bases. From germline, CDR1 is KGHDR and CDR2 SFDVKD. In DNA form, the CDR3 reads TGTGCCACCAGTGAGCGGGGGGGCGGGCAGGCCGAGACCCAGTACTTC. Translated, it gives CATSERGGGQAETQYF.

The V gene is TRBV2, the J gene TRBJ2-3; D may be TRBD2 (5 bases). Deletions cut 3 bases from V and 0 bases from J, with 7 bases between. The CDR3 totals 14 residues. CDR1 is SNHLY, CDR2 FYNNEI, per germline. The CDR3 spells CASSDRRSTDTQYF. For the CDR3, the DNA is TGTGCCAGCAGTGATCGGAGGAGCACAGATACGCAGTATTTT.

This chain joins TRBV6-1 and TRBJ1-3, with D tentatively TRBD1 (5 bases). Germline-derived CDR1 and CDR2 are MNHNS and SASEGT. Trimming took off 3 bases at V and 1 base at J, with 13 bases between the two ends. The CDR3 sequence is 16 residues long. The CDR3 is CASSESTGGSGNTIYF. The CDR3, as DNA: TGTGCCAGCAGTGAGTCGACCGGGGGGTCTGGAAACACCATATATTTT.

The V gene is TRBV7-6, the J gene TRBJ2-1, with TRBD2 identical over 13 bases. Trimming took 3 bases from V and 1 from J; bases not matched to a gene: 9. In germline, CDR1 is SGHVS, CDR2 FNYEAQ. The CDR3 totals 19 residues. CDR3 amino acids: CASSFPGTSGVESYNEQFF. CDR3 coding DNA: TGTGCCAGCAGCTTCCCGGGGACTAGCGGGGTAGAGTCCTACAATGAGCAGTTCTTC.

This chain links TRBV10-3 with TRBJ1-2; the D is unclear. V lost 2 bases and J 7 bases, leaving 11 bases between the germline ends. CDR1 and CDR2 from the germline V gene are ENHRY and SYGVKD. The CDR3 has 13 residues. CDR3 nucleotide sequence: TGTGCCATCAGTGAGACTCGGGATAGTGGCTACACCTTC. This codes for CAISETRDSGYTF.

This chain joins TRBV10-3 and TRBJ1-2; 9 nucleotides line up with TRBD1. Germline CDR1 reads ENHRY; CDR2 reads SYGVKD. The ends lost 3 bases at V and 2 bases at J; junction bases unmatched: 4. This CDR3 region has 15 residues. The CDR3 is CAISDSDRGNYGYTF. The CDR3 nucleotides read TGTGCCATCAGTGATTCCGACAGGGGGAACTATGGCTACACCTTC.

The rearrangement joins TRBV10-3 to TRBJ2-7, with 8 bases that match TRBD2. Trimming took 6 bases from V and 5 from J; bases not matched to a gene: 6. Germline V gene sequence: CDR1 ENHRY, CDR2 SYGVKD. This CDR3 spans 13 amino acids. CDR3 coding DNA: TGTGCCATCAGGGTAGCGGGAAGCGACGAGCAGTACTTC. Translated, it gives CAIRVAGSDEQYF.

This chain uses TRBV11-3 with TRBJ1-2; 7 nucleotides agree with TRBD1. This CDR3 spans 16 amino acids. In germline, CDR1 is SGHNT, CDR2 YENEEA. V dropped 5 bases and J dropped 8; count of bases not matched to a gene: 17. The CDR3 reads CASSPGIMDRHLGYTF. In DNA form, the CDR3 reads TGTGCCAGCAGCCCGGGTATAATGGACAGGCATCTGGGCTACACCTTC.

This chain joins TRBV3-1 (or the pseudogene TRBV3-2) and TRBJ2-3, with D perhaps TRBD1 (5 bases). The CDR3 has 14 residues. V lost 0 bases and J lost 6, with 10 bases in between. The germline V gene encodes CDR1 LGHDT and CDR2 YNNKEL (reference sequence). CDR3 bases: TGTGCCAGCAGCCAAGAGGTACAGGCCGATACGCAGTATTTT. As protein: CASSQEVQADTQYF.

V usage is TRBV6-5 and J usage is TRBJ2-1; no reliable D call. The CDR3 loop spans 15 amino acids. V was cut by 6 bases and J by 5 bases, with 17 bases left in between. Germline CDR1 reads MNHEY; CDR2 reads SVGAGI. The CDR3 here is CASSPRLLENNEQFF. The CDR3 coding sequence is TGTGCCAGCAGCCCGAGGCTATTGGAAAACAATGAGCAGTTCTTC.

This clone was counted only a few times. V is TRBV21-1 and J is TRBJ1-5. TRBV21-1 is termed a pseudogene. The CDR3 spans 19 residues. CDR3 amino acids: CASSKRSEGVMNSNQPQHF. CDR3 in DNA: TGTGCCAGCAGCAAACGATCGGAGGGAGTGATGAATAGCAATCAGCCCCAGCATTTT.

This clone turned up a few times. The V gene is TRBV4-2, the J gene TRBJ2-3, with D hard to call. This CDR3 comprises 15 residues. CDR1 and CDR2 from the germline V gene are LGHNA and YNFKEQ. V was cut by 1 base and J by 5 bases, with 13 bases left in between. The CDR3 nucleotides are TGTGCCAGCAGCCAAGTCCCCTCGCTAGGAGATACGCAGTATTTT. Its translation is CASSQVPSLGDTQYF.

Here the CDR3 DNA reads TGCGCCAGCAGCTCCGAGGTGACCTACAATGAGCAGTTCTTC. Protein product: CASSSEVTYNEQFF. The rearrangement links TRBV5-1 to TRBJ2-1; D call uncertain. The CDR3 spans 14 residues. The V and J ends lost 3 bases and 2 bases respectively, with 9 bases between them. Germline values: CDR1 SGHRS, CDR2 YFSETQ.

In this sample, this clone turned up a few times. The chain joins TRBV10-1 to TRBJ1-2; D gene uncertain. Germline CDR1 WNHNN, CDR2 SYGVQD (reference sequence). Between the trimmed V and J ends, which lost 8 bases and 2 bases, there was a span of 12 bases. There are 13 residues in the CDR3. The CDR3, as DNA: TGCGCCAGCGCTCCACAGACCAACTATGGCTACACCTTC. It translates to CASAPQTNYGYTF.

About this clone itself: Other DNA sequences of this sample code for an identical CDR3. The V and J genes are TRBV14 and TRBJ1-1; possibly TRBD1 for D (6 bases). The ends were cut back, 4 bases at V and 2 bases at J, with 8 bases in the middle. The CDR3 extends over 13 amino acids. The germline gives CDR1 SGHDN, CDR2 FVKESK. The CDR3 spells CASSLQGNTEAFF. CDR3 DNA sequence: TGTGCCAGCAGCCTACAGGGTAACACTGAAGCTTTCTTT.

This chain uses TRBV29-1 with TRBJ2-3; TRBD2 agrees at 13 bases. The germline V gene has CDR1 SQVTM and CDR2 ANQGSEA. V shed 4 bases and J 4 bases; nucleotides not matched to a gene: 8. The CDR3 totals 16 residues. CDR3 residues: CSVVGTSGVRADTQYF. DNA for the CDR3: TGCAGCGTTGTGGGGACTAGCGGGGTTCGGGCAGATACGCAGTATTTT.

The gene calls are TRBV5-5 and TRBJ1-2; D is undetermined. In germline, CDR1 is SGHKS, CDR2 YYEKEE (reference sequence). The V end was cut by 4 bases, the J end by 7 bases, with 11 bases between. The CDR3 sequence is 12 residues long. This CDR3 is CASSAEVGGYTF. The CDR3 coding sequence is TGTGCCAGCAGCGCGGAGGTCGGTGGCTACACCTTC.

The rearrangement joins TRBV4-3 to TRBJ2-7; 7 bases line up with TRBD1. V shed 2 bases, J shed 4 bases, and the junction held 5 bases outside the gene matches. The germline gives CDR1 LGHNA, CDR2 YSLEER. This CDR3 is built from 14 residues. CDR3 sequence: CASSQRLGQYEQYF. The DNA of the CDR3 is TGCGCCAGCAGCCAACGGCTGGGACAGTACGAGCAGTACTTC.

The DNA for the CDR3 is TGTGCCAGCAGCTCTCGACAGGGGTTGAGACTGTTTTTT. This encodes CASSSRQGLRLFF. This chain joins TRBV7-9 and TRBJ1-4; 8 nucleotides match TRBD1. Germline V CDR1 and CDR2: SEHNR, FQNEAQ (reference sequence). The CDR3 is made up of 13 amino acids. Trimming at V came to 4 bases and at J to 13 bases, leaving 8 bases not matched to a gene. Full variable domain (outside the CDR3, taken from reference TRBV7-9 and TRBJ1-4): DTGVSQNPRHKITKRGQNVTFRCDPISEHNRLYWYRQTLGQGPEFLTYFQNEAQLEKSRLLSDRFSAERPKGSFSTLEIQRTEQGDSAMYLCASSSRQGLRLFFGSGTQLSVL.

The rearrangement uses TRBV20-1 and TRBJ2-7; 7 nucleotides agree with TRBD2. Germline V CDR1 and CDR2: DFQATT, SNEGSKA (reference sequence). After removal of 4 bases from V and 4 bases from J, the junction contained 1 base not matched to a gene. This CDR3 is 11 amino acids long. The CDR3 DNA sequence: TGCAGTGCTAATAGCGGGTACGAGCAGTACTTC. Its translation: CSANSGYEQYF.

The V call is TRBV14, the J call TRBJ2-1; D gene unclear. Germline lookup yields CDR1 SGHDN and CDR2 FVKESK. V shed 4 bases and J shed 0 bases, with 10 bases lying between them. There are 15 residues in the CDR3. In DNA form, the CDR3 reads TGTGCCAGCAGCCCGATCCTTAGCTCCTACAATGAGCAGTTCTTC. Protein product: CASSPILSSYNEQFF.